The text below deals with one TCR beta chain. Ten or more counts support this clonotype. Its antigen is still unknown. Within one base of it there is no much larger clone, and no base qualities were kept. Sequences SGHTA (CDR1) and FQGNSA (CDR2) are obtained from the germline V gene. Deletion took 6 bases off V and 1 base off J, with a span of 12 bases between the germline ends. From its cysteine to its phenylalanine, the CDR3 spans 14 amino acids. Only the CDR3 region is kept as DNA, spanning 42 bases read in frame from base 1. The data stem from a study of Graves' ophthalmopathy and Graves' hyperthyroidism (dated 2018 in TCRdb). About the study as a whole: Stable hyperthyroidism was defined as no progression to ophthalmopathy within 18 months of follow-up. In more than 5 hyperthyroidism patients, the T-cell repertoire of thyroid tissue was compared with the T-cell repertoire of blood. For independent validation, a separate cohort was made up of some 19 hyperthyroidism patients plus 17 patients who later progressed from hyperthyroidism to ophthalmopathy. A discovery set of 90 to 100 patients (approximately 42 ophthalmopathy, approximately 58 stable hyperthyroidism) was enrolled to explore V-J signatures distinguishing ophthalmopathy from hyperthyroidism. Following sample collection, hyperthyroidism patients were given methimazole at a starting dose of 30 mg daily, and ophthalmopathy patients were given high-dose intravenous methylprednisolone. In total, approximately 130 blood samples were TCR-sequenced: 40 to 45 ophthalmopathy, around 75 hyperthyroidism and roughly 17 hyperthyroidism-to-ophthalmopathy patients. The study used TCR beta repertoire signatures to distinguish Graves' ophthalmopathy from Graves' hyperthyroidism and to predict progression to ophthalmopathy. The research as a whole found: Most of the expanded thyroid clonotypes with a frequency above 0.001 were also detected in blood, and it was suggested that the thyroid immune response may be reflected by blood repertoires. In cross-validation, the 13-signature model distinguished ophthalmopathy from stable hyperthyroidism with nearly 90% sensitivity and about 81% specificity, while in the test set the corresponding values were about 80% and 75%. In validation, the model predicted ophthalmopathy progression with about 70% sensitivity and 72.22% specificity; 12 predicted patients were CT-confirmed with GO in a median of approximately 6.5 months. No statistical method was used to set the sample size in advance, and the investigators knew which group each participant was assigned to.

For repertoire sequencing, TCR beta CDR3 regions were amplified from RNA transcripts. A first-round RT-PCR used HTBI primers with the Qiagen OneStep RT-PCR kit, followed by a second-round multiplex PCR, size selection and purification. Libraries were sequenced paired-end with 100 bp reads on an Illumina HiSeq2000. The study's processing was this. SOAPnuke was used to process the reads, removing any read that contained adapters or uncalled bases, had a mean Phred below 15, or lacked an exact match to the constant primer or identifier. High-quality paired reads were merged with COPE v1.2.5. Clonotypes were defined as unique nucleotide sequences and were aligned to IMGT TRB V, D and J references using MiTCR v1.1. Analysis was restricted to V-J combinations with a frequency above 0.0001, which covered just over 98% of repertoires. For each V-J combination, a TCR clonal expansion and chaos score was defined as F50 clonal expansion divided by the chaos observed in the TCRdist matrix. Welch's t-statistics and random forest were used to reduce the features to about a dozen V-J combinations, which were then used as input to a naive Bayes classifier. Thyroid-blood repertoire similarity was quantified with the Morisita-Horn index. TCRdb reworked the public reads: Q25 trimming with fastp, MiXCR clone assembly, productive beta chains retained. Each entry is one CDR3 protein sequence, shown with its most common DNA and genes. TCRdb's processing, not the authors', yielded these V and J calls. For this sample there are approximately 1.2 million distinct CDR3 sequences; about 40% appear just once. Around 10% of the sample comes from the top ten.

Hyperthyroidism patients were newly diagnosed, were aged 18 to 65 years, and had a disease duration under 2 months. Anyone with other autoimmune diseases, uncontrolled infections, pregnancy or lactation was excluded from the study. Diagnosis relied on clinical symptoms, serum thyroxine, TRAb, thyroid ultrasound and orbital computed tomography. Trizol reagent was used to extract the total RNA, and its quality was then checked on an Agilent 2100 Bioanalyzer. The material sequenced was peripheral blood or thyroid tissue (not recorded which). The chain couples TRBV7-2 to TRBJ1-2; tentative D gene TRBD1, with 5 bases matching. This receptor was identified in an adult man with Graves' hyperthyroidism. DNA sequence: TGTGCCAGCAGGCCAGGGATAAGTAACTATGGCTACACCTTC. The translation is CASRPGISNYGYTF. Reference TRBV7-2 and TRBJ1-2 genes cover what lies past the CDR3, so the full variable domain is GAGVSQSPSNKVTEKGKDVELRCDPISGHTALYWYRQSLGQGLEFLIYFQGNSAPDKSGLPSDRFSAERTGGSVSTLTIQRTQQEDSAVYLCASRPGISNYGYTFGSGTRLTVV.